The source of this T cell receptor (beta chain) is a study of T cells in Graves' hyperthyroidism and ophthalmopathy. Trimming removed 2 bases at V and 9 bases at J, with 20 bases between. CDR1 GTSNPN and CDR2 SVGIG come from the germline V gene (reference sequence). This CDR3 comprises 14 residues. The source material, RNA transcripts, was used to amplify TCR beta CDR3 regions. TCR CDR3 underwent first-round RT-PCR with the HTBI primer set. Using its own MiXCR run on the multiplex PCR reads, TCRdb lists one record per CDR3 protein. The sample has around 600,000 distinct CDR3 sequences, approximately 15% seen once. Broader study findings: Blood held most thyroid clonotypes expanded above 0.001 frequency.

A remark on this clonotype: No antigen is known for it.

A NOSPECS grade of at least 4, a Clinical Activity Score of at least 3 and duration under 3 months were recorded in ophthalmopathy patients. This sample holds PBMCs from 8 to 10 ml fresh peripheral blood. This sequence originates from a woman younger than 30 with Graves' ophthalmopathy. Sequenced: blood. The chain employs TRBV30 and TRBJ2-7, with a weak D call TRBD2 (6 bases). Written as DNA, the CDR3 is TGTGCCTGGAGTCAGGTGGGAGGCCCCGCAGGGCAGTACTTC. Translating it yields CAWSQVGGPAGQYF.